A selection of T cell receptor beta chains follows, all from one sample in a study of CXCR3-negative and CXCR3-positive naive CD8 T cells. TCRdb reanalyzed the 5' RACE reads, giving one entry per CDR3 protein sequence and no DNA. The sample totals 7,000 to 8,500 distinct CDR3 sequences. Source material: naive CXCR3+ CD8+ T cells from blood. These receptors all come from a human donor in good health. Some clones in this sample may be carry-over from other donors' samples. The CDR3 runs from the conserved cysteine through the conserved F or W. The size field is filled for only some rows; it gives once, few, many or a size class.

len: 13
j_gene: TRBJ2-7
v_gene: TRBV5-1
abundance: .
CDR3aa: CASSFEDSYEQYF

len: 12
j_gene: TRBJ2-5
v_gene: TRBV7-2
abundance: medium-sized
CDR3aa: CASSLQVETQYF

len: 16
j_gene: TRBJ1-2
v_gene: TRBV13
abundance: .
CDR3aa: CASSLGRTSLKEGYTF

len: 19
j_gene: TRBJ2-1
v_gene: TRBV6-6
abundance: medium-sized
CDR3aa: CASSLLVAGVSGRDNEQFF

len: 14
j_gene: TRBJ2-3
v_gene: TRBV19
abundance: .
CDR3aa: CASSITPRTDTQYF

len: 14
j_gene: TRBJ1-1
v_gene: TRBV28
abundance: .
CDR3aa: CASSLFRTNTEAFF

len: 14
j_gene: TRBJ1-1
v_gene: TRBV29-1
abundance: medium-sized
CDR3aa: CSVEGRGQNTEAFF

len: 13
j_gene: TRBJ1-5
v_gene: TRBV6-5
abundance: medium-sized
CDR3aa: CASSYASHQPQHF

len: 14
j_gene: TRBJ2-1
v_gene: TRBV21-1
abundance: medium-sized
CDR3aa: CASSKAVSGEPPFF

len: 16
j_gene: TRBJ1-4
v_gene: TRBV15
abundance: .
CDR3aa: CATSRAKGLLNEKLFF

len: 18
j_gene: TRBJ1-1
v_gene: TRBV11-2
abundance: .
CDR3aa: CASSLDRMGAGGYTEAFF

len: 14
j_gene: TRBJ2-1
v_gene: TRBV27
abundance: medium-sized
CDR3aa: CASSFSRAEEEQFF

len: 13
j_gene: TRBJ2-7
v_gene: TRBV27
abundance: medium-sized
CDR3aa: CASSLKRVYEQYF

len: 16
j_gene: TRBJ2-2
v_gene: TRBV11-2
abundance: .
CDR3aa: CASSPGTSGGTGELFF

len: 13
j_gene: TRBJ2-1
v_gene: TRBV6-2/TRBV6-3
abundance: .
CDR3aa: CASRLAGDNEQFF

len: 15
j_gene: TRBJ2-3
v_gene: TRBV29-1
abundance: .
CDR3aa: CSVDIRGSGTDTQYF

len: 13
j_gene: TRBJ1-5
v_gene: TRBV7-9
abundance: medium-sized
CDR3aa: CASSTGSNQPQHF

len: 14
j_gene: TRBJ2-7
v_gene: TRBV29-1
abundance: .
CDR3aa: CSVETGTSSYEQYF

len: 16
j_gene: TRBJ2-1
v_gene: TRBV7-8
abundance: medium-sized
CDR3aa: CASSLGLAGALNEQFF

len: 13
j_gene: TRBJ1-2
v_gene: TRBV29-1
abundance: .
CDR3aa: CSVVDGTNYGYTF

len: 17
j_gene: TRBJ1-1
v_gene: TRBV27
abundance: .
CDR3aa: CASSSGTAGLKNTEAFF

len: 14
j_gene: TRBJ2-2
v_gene: TRBV7-6
abundance: .
CDR3aa: CASSYRENTGELFF

len: 14
j_gene: TRBJ1-2
v_gene: TRBV5-5
abundance: .
CDR3aa: CASSYGQINYGYTF

len: 20
j_gene: TRBJ2-1
v_gene: TRBV11-3
abundance: medium-sized
CDR3aa: CASSPPGLAGVPSSYNEQFF

len: 16
j_gene: TRBJ2-1
v_gene: TRBV7-6
abundance: .
CDR3aa: CASSLAYGRDGNEQFF

len: 15
j_gene: TRBJ2-7
v_gene: TRBV7-8
abundance: .
CDR3aa: CASSLVQGAGYEQYF

len: 12
j_gene: TRBJ1-1
v_gene: TRBV29-1
abundance: medium-sized
CDR3aa: CSVESWGLEAFF

len: 15
j_gene: TRBJ2-2
v_gene: TRBV7-8
abundance: medium-sized
CDR3aa: CASSITGGRTGELFF

len: 15
j_gene: TRBJ2-5
v_gene: TRBV2
abundance: .
CDR3aa: CASSGLWAYQETQYF

len: 14
j_gene: TRBJ2-3
v_gene: TRBV29-1
abundance: medium-sized
CDR3aa: CSVDGRGEADTQYF

len: 14
j_gene: TRBJ1-1
v_gene: TRBV27
abundance: medium-sized
CDR3aa: CASSTGIRIAEAFF

len: 13
j_gene: TRBJ2-2
v_gene: TRBV29-1
abundance: .
CDR3aa: CSTYRAGTGELFF

len: 14
j_gene: TRBJ1-2
v_gene: TRBV29-1
abundance: .
CDR3aa: CSVEDPWTGVGYTF

len: 13
j_gene: TRBJ2-7
v_gene: TRBV19
abundance: .
CDR3aa: CASSFGTYYEQYF

len: 12
j_gene: TRBJ1-4
v_gene: TRBV2
abundance: .
CDR3aa: CAGTQPGEKLFF

len: 13
j_gene: TRBJ2-7
v_gene: TRBV2
abundance: .
CDR3aa: CASRADSSYEQYF

len: 16
j_gene: TRBJ2-2
v_gene: TRBV2
abundance: medium-sized
CDR3aa: CASSATGTGNTGELFF

len: 16
j_gene: TRBJ1-6
v_gene: TRBV28
abundance: .
CDR3aa: CASRRRGPPEEAPLHF

len: 14
j_gene: TRBJ1-2
v_gene: TRBV11-2
abundance: medium-sized
CDR3aa: CASSSGTGIYGYTF

len: 14
j_gene: TRBJ2-1
v_gene: TRBV20-1
abundance: medium-sized
CDR3aa: CSAMVPGSYNEQFF

len: 13
j_gene: TRBJ1-6
v_gene: TRBV23-1
abundance: .
CDR3aa: CAMQGISNSPLHF

len: 16
j_gene: TRBJ2-3
v_gene: TRBV6-6
abundance: .
CDR3aa: CASSYGGLAGGDTQYF

len: 13
j_gene: TRBJ2-7
v_gene: TRBV29-1
abundance: medium-sized
CDR3aa: CSARGLGDYEQYF

len: 14
j_gene: TRBJ2-7
v_gene: TRBV3-1
abundance: .
CDR3aa: CASSTWTGHYEQYF

len: 14
j_gene: TRBJ1-1
v_gene: TRBV29-1
abundance: medium-sized
CDR3aa: CSVRTGIMNTEAFF

len: 16
j_gene: TRBJ2-5
v_gene: TRBV2
abundance: medium-sized
CDR3aa: CASGETGTGGQETQYF

len: 16
j_gene: TRBJ2-1
v_gene: TRBV5-1
abundance: medium-sized
CDR3aa: CASSLVPSGSYNEQFF

len: 15
j_gene: TRBJ1-1
v_gene: TRBV5-1
abundance: .
CDR3aa: CASSLGDQGPTEAFF

len: 15
j_gene: TRBJ2-1
v_gene: TRBV25-1
abundance: medium-sized
CDR3aa: CASGQDGSSYNEQFF

len: 16
j_gene: TRBJ1-2
v_gene: TRBV7-2
abundance: .
CDR3aa: CASSFRLTGDDYGYTF

len: 11
j_gene: TRBJ1-1
v_gene: TRBV29-1
abundance: .
CDR3aa: CSVEGDREAFF

len: 16
j_gene: TRBJ2-1
v_gene: TRBV29-1
abundance: .
CDR3aa: CSVETPAGGSYNEQFF

len: 14
j_gene: TRBJ2-1
v_gene: TRBV6-2/TRBV6-3
abundance: medium-sized
CDR3aa: CASSYSQGWNEQFF

len: 15
j_gene: TRBJ2-1
v_gene: TRBV20-1
abundance: medium-sized
CDR3aa: CSARDLAGGFDEQFF

len: 14
j_gene: TRBJ1-1
v_gene: TRBV5-1
abundance: medium-sized
CDR3aa: CASSLGFGDTEAFF

len: 17
j_gene: TRBJ1-1
v_gene: TRBV12-3/TRBV12-4
abundance: medium-sized
CDR3aa: CASSHGRQVVGNTEAFF

len: 15
j_gene: TRBJ2-1
v_gene: TRBV28
abundance: .
CDR3aa: CASSRSRGSYNEQFF